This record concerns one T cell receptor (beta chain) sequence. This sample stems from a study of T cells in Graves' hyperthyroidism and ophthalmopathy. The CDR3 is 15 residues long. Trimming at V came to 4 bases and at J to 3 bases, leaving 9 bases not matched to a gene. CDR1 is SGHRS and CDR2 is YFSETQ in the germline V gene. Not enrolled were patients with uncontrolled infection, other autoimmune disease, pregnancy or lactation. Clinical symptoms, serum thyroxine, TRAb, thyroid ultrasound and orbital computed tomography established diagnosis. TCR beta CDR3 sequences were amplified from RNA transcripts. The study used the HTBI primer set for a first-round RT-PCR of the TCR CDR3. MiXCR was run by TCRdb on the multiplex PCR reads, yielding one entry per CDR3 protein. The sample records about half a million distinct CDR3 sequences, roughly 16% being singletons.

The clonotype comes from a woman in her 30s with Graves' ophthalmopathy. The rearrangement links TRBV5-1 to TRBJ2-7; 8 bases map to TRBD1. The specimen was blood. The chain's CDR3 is CASSVSGTGLYEQYF. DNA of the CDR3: TGCGCCAGCAGCGTCTCCGGGACAGGACTCTACGAGCAGTACTTC.